This TCR beta chain was captured by sequencing in a study of blood T cells in healthy people across ages. Approximately 9.4 milliliters was the volume of peripheral blood drawn from each donor. Together with a sample-barcoded 5' primer, a J-beta primer mix was included in a second PCR lasting roughly 6 to 12 cycles. MiXCR, run by TCRdb on the 5' RACE reads, gives a single entry per CDR3 protein. The data contain about 780,000 distinct CDR3 sequences, around 25% of them singletons. This clonotype showed up just a few times. These data were also reused for a study on T cells of mothers and their children.

This sequence was found in a boy aged 5-17 years in good health. Sequenced: blood.

The CDR3 DNA reads TGCGCCAGCAGCCAAGACTCCAGTGGCAACACTGAAGCTTTCTTT. This codes for CASSQDSSGNTEAFF. V usage is TRBV4-1 and J usage is TRBJ1-1; no reliable D call. V gave up 0 bases and J gave up 2 bases, with 10 bases separating them. CDR3 length: 15 residues. CDR1 is MGHRA, CDR2 YSYEKL, per germline.